One and the same sample provided the 13 T cell receptor beta chains below, sequenced in a study of cytomegalovirus exposure and HLA in healthy donors. The PCR was carried out with 60 Vbeta primers and 13 Jbeta primers. The table came from immunoSEQ multiplex PCR; TCRdb's copy has only in-frame clones and leaves some out. The table lists about 43,000 clones. Material for sequencing was PBMCs. The origin of the receptors is a woman in her twenties or thirties in good health and CMV-seronegative.

Concerning this clone itself: A junction boundary mismatches the germline segment, possibly from a read error. This chain connects TRBV30 to TRBJ2-7; 8 bases line up with TRBD1. Germline CDR1 is GTSNPN and CDR2 is SVGIG (reference sequence). The CDR3 extends over 15 amino acids. CDR3 protein: CAGSVTGTGAYEQYF. The CDR3 bases are TGTGCCGGGAGTGTGACGGGGACAGGTGCCTACGAGCAGTACTTC.

The V and J genes are TRBV30 and TRBJ2-3; 8 nucleotides agree with TRBD2. Germline values: CDR1 GTSNPN, CDR2 SVGIG (reference sequence). V dropped 0 bases and J dropped 8; count of bases not matched to a gene: 7. The CDR3 extends over 14 amino acids. The CDR3 bases are TGTGCCTGGAGTGTACAAGCGGGAGCGGGTACGCAGTATTTT. This encodes CAWSVQAGAGTQYF.

The V call is TRBV6-5, the J call TRBJ2-5, with TRBD2 identical over 12 bases. Germline V gene data show CDR1 as MNHEY and CDR2 as SVGAGI. CDR3 length: 16 amino acids. Trimming cost V 2 bases and J 2 bases; bases outside gene matches: 3. In DNA form, the CDR3 reads TGTGCCAGCAGTTACACTAGCGGGAGGTGGCAAGAGACCCAGTACTTC. It translates to CASSYTSGRWQETQYF.

The chain couples TRBV4-1 to TRBJ2-5; 8 nucleotides agree with TRBD2. Gene TRBJ2-7 matches the end of the DNA better, so the J call may be wrong. The germline gives CDR1 MGHRA, CDR2 YSYEKL. The CDR3 totals 15 residues. This chain's CDR3 is CASSQGEREFHEQYF. CDR3 nucleotides: TGCGCCAGCAGCCAGGGGGAGCGGGAGTTCCACGAGCAGTACTTC.

The CDR3 DNA sequence: TGTGCTAGTGGTTACAGGGGTGGGAATGAGCAGTTCTTC. Its translation is CASGYRGGNEQFF. The chain carries TRBV12-5 and TRBJ2-1, with 7 bases that match TRBD1. Per the germline V gene, CDR1 is LGHNT and CDR2 is FRNRAP. With 4 bases clipped from V and 7 bases from J, the junction kept 4 bases outside the gene matches. The CDR3 runs 13 residues. Variable domain in full (rest from reference TRBV12-5 and TRBJ2-1): DARVTQTPRHKVTEMGQEVTMRCQPILGHNTVFWYRQTMMQGLELLAYFRNRAPLDDSGMPKDRFSAEMPDATLATLKIQPSEPRDSAVYFCASGYRGGNEQFFGPGTRLTVL.

The chain uses TRBV6-5 and TRBJ2-7, with TRBD1 as a possible D gene (6 bases). This CDR3 comprises 13 residues. V was shortened by 5 bases and J by 2 bases, with 10 bases between the two germline ends. The germline V gene has CDR1 MNHEY and CDR2 SVGAGI. CDR3 in amino acids: CASSRTEAYEQYF. In DNA, the CDR3 is TGTGCCAGCAGTAGGACAGAGGCCTACGAGCAGTACTTC.

The gene calls are TRBV6-5 and TRBJ1-2; a possible D gene is TRBD1 (5 bases). The CDR3 has 15 amino acids. Germline V gene sequence: CDR1 MNHEY, CDR2 SVGAGI. The V end was cut by 0 bases, the J end by 5 bases, with 13 bases between. This CDR3 is CASSYSTTTAYGYTF. Here the CDR3 DNA reads TGTGCCAGCAGTTACTCGACAACGACAGCGTATGGCTACACCTTC.

J is TRBJ2-1 and V is TRBV7-8; 8 positions match TRBD1. This CDR3 region has 16 residues. Germline lookup yields CDR1 SGHVS and CDR2 FQNEAQ. V trimming: 4 bases; J trimming: 10 bases; junction bases outside the gene matches: 15. CDR3 coding DNA: TGTGCCAGCAGCTCTCGGACAGGGATGGGTTCGGGGGAGCAGTTCTTC. Translation: CASSSRTGMGSGEQFF. The full variable domain, in which reference TRBV7-8 and TRBJ2-1 provide the parts outside the CDR3, is GAGVSQSPRYKVAKRGQDVALRCDPISGHVSLFWYQQALGQGPEFLTYFQNEAQLDKSGLPSDRFFAERPEGSVSTLKIQRTQQEDSAVYLCASSSRTGMGSGEQFFGPGTRLTVL.

The rearrangement joins TRBV7-6 to TRBJ2-1; possibly TRBD2 for D (6 bases). V lost 2 bases, J lost 0 bases, and 11 bases lay in between. The CDR3 runs 16 residues. Germline V lookup: CDR1 SGHVS, CDR2 FNYEAQ. Here the CDR3 DNA reads TGTGCCAGCAGCTTAAGGGCGGGGAGCTCCTACAATGAGCAGTTCTTC. Translated, it gives CASSLRAGSSYNEQFF.

The chain combines TRBV5-1 with TRBJ2-1, with TRBD2 identical over 12 bases. V trimming: 4 bases; J trimming: 9 bases; junction bases outside the gene matches: 8. Germline V lookup: CDR1 SGHRS, CDR2 YFSETQ. The CDR3 consists of 15 residues. CDR3 nucleotide sequence: TGCGCCAGCAGCCACCGACTAGCGGGAGACCCTGAGCAGTTCTTC. It yields the protein CASSHRLAGDPEQFF.

The rearrangement joins TRBV30 to TRBJ2-1; 13 bases map to TRBD2. Germline lookup yields CDR1 GTSNPN and CDR2 SVGIG (reference sequence). CDR3 length: 15 amino acids. V lost 2 bases and J lost 4; bases outside the gene matches: 2. In DNA form, the CDR3 reads TGTGCCTGGAGTAGGGGACTAGCGGGATACAATGAGCAGTTCTTC. As protein: CAWSRGLAGYNEQFF.

This rearrangement joins TRBV4-1 to TRBJ2-7; 8 bases align to TRBD1. Germline CDR1 and CDR2: MGHRA and YSYEKL. This CDR3 contains 13 residues. With V trimmed by 2 bases and J by 3 bases, 0 bases remained unmatched. The CDR3 loop is CASSQTGGYEQYF. The DNA of the CDR3 is TGCGCCAGCAGCCAAACAGGGGGCTACGAGCAGTACTTC.

The genes are TRBV10-3 and TRBJ2-1, with TRBD1 matching 10 bases. Unmatched junction bases numbered 9, after V lost 8 bases and J lost 8 bases. The germline gives CDR1 ENHRY, CDR2 SYGVKD. This CDR3 is 14 amino acids long. DNA for the CDR3: TGTGCCATCGCCAAGACAGGGGGCGAGGATGAGCAGTTCTTC. Translation: CAIAKTGGEDEQFF.